Listed below are T cell receptor beta chains from one sample, sequenced in a study of cytomegalovirus exposure and HLA in healthy donors. The data were produced by immunoSEQ multiplex PCR, yet TCRdb's version contains in-frame clones alone and is incomplete. Of hundreds of thousands of clones listed, around 86% are singletons. Sequencing was carried out using PBMCs. The receptors stem from a young woman in good health and CMV-seropositive. Both conserved end residues are part of each CDR3. A D gene is named only where the DNA matches it firmly. For some rows the clone size is stated as once, few or many, or as a class when expanded; others skip it.

d_gene,abundance,v_gene,j_gene,CDR3aa,CDR3nt
-,-,TRBV29-1,TRBJ2-2,CSVEDLAGELFF,TGCAGCGTTGAAGATCTAGCCGGGGAGCTGTTTTTT
TRBD1,few,TRBV6-1,TRBJ1-4,CASSEAGTGAEKLFF,TGTGCCAGCAGTGAAGCTGGGACAGGGGCTGAAAAACTGTTTTTT
TRBD2,-,TRBV4-1,TRBJ2-2,CASSHERGLGNTGELFF,TGCGCCAGCAGCCATGAACGGGGACTAGGGAACACCGGGGAGCTGTTTTTT
-,-,TRBV7-6,TRBJ1-4,CASQHSGKGDEKLFF,TGTGCCAGCCAACACTCGGGGAAGGGGGATGAAAAACTGTTTTTT
TRBD1,-,TRBV27,TRBJ2-5,CASSSFMQGAEGTQYF,TGTGCCAGCAGTTCATTCATGCAGGGGGCGGAAGGGACCCAGTACTTC
-,-,TRBV14,TRBJ2-3,CASSPEEGRNTDTQYF,TGTGCCAGCAGCCCCGAGGAGGGGCGGAACACAGATACGCAGTATTTT
-,-,TRBV14,TRBJ1-2,CASSQEGRNWYGYTF,TGTGCCAGCAGCCAAGAAGGGAGGAATTGGTATGGCTACACCTTC
-,-,TRBV1,TRBJ1-5,CTSSQPPRTGNNQPQHF,TGCACCAGCAGCCAGCCGCCTAGGACAGGGAACAATCAGCCCCAGCATTTT
-,-,TRBV27,TRBJ2-7,CASSLGWGTKKYEQYF,TGTGCCAGCAGTTTGGGGTGGGGGACAAAGAAATACGAGCAGTACTTC
-,-,TRBV19,TRBJ2-5,CASSIAGETQYF,TGTGCCAGTAGTATCGCGGGAGAGACCCAGTACTTC
-,-,TRBV27,TRBJ2-7,CASSFGPGGVEQYF,-
-,-,TRBV25-1,TRBJ1-1,CASSERGQNTEAFF,TGTGCCAGCAGTGAAAGAGGACAGAACACTGAAGCTTTCTTT
-,-,TRBV5-6,TRBJ1-2,CASSPRQRSYTF,TGTGCCAGCAGCCCCCGACAAAGGAGCTACACCTTC
TRBD1,-,TRBV9,TRBJ2-2,CASSVGDREWVAGELFF,TGTGCCAGCAGCGTAGGGGACAGGGAATGGGTAGCCGGGGAGCTGTTTTTT
TRBD2,once,TRBV19,TRBJ2-7,CASSMRTSGYEQYF,TGTGCCAGTAGTATGAGGACTAGCGGCTACGAGCAGTACTTC
-,-,TRBV11-2,TRBJ2-1,CASSTGAGWNEQFF,TGTGCCAGCAGCACTGGGGCCGGGTGGAATGAGCAGTTCTTC
TRBD1,-,TRBV5-3,TRBJ2-2,CARSLRGQGAWGGVGELFF,TGTGCCAGAAGCTTGAGAGGACAGGGGGCGTGGGGAGGGGTCGGGGAGCTGTTTTTT
TRBD2,-,TRBV7-2,TRBJ2-3,CASSALAGGTADTQYF,TGTGCCAGCAGCGCCTTAGCGGGAGGAACGGCAGATACGCAGTATTTT
-,-,TRBV2,TRBJ2-7,CASRRLIYEQYF,TGTGCCAGCAGGAGACTTATCTACGAGCAGTACTTC
-,-,TRBV5-1,TRBJ1-1,CASSTRGSTNTEAFF,TGCGCCAGCAGCACACGGGGGAGTACCAACACTGAAGCTTTCTTT
-,-,TRBV18,TRBJ1-1,CASSPGRRNTEAFF,TGTGCCAGCTCCCCTGGGAGGAGGAACACTGAAGCTTTCTTT
-,-,TRBV5-5,TRBJ1-2,CASSPGSFLLGYTF,TGTGCCAGCAGCCCCGGGTCCTTCCTACTAGGCTACACCTTC
TRBD2,-,TRBV5-1,TRBJ2-7,CASSQGLAETYEQYF,TGCGCCAGCAGCCAAGGACTAGCGGAGACCTACGAGCAGTACTTC
TRBD2,-,TRBV30,TRBJ2-1,CAWSPGLAGEVEQFF,TGTGCCTGGAGTCCTGGACTAGCGGGAGAAGTTGAGCAGTTCTTC
-,-,TRBV4-1,TRBJ1-3,CASSQGGGGSGNTIYF,TGCGCCAGCAGCCAAGGAGGAGGCGGATCTGGAAACACCATATATTTT
TRBD1,-,TRBV29-1,TRBJ1-5,CSVRTGEANQPQHF,TGCAGCGTTCGGACAGGGGAAGCGAATCAGCCCCAGCATTTT